The clone carrying this T cell receptor (beta chain) was seen repeatedly, ten times or more. Antigen specificity is unknown. The sample belongs to a study of T cells in Graves' hyperthyroidism and ophthalmopathy. Trimming removed 5 bases from V and 0 bases from J, with 11 bases in between. Germline values: CDR1 MDHEN, CDR2 SYDVKM. The CDR3 sequence is 14 residues long. Regions amplified from RNA transcripts were the TCR beta CDR3 regions. Primed by the HTBI set, a first-round RT-PCR was run on the TCR CDR3. Via MiXCR, TCRdb re-called the multiplex PCR reads, giving one row per CDR3 protein. Found here are under 400,000 distinct CDR3 sequences, over 11% of them singletons; the top ten hold around 10%. Together with thyroid ultrasound, orbital computed tomography, serum thyroxine and TRAb, clinical symptoms were used for diagnoses. PBMCs were collected from an approximately 10 ml volume of fresh peripheral blood.

Regarding the study as a whole: A median approximately 6.5 months before onset, the model predicted ophthalmopathy. Among thyroid clonotypes expanded above 0.001, most also appeared in blood.

Sequenced input: blood. The origin of this receptor is an older woman with Graves' hyperthyroidism. V is TRBV28 and J is TRBJ2-7, with D maybe TRBD1 (5 bases). CDR3 residues: CASSGQGDSYEQYF. DNA for the CDR3: TGTGCCAGCAGTGGCCAGGGCGACTCCTACGAGCAGTACTTC. Combining the CDR3 with reference TRBV28 and TRBJ2-7 gives the whole variable domain DVKVTQSSRYLVKRTGEKVFLECVQDMDHENMFWYRQDPGLGLRLIYFSYDVKMKEKGDIPEGYSVSREKKERFSLILESASTNQTSMYLCASSGQGDSYEQYFGPGTRLTVT.